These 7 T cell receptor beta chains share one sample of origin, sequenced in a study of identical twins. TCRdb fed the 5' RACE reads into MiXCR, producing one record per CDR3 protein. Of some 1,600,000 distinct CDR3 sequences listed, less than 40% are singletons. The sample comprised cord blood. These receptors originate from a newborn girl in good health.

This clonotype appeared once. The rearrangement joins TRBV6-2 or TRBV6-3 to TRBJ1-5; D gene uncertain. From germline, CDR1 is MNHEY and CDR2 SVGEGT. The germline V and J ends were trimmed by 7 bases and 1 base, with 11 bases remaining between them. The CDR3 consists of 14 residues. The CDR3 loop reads CASKGRESNQPQHF. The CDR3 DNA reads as TGTGCCAGCAAAGGGAGGGAAAGCAATCAGCCCCAGCATTTT.

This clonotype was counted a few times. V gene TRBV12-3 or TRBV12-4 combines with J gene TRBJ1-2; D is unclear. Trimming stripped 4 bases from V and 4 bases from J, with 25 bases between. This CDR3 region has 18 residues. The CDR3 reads CASSSRRPFSFSLYGYTF. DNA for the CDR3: TGTGCCAGCAGTTCTCGCCGGCCATTCTCTTTTAGCCTCTATGGCTACACCTTC.

The CDR3 sequence: CSARAGSGGTDTQYF. DNA for the CDR3: TGCAGTGCTAGAGCGGGTAGCGGGGGGACAGATACGCAGTATTTT. The J gene is TRBJ2-3, the V gene TRBV20-1; the match to TRBD2 covers 10 bases. The trim removed 1 base at V and 3 bases at J, leaving 4 bases unmatched. CDR3 length: 15 residues. Germline V gene sequence: CDR1 DFQATT, CDR2 SNEGSKA (reference sequence).

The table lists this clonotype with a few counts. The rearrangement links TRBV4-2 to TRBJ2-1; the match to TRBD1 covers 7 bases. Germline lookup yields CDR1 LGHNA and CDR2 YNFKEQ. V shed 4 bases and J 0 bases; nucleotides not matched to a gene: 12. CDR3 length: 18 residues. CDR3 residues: CASSPHERGPSSYNEQFF. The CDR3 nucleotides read TGTGCCAGCAGCCCCCACGAAAGGGGGCCCAGCTCCTACAATGAGCAGTTCTTC.

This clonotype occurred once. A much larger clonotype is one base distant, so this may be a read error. The CDR3 spells CSVLGRWSLTDTQYF. The CDR3 nucleotides read TGCAGCGTCTTAGGGCGGTGGAGTCTCACAGATACGCAGTATTTT. The gene calls are TRBV29-1 and TRBJ2-3; D not certain. Trimming stripped 6 bases from V and 2 bases from J, with 18 bases between. Germline CDR1 is SQVTM and CDR2 is ANQGSEA. This CDR3 spans 15 amino acids.

The DNA of the CDR3 is TGCGCCAGCGGCGACCGGGCGGGGAACACTGAAGCTTTCTTT. Protein product: CASGDRAGNTEAFF. This chain uses TRBV5-1 with TRBJ1-1; unclear D gene. Trimming stripped 7 bases from V and 1 base from J, with 14 bases between. Germline CDR1 and CDR2: SGHRS and YFSETQ. The CDR3 runs to 14 residues.

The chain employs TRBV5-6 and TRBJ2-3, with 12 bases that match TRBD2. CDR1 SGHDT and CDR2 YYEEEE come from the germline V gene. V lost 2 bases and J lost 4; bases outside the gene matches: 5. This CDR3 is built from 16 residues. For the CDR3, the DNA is TGTGCCAGCAGCTTTCTAGCGGGGGGGCCACCAGATACGCAGTATTTT. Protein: CASSFLAGGPPDTQYF. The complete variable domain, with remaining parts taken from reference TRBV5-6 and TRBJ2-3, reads DAGVTQSPTHLIKTRGQQVTLRCSPKSGHDTVSWYQQALGQGPQFIFQYYEEEERQRGNFPDRFSGHQFPNYSSELNVNALLLGDSALYLCASSFLAGGPPDTQYFGPGTRLTVL.